This T cell receptor beta chain was sequenced during a study of graft-versus-host responses after intestinal transplantation. Study-wide findings and caveats: The recipient marrow held GvH clones, and some of them showed up first in ileum or blood.

Details on this clone: Its antigen is unidentified.

The CDR3 length is 16 residues. The V gene's germline CDR1 is MRHNA and CDR2 SNTAGT. The V end was cut by 6 bases, the J end by 0 bases, with 17 bases between. Libraries were prepared by immunoSEQ multiplex PCR; TCRdb keeps only in-frame clonotypes and omits some of them. Of tens of thousands of clones in the sample, roughly 95% were seen once. The rearrangement uses TRBV6-4 and TRBJ1-2; unclear D gene. The clonotype was recovered from a human donor who was the organ donor for an intestinal transplant. The sequencing here drew on unstimulated CD8+ T cells sorted from spleen or lymph node cells, taken before transplant. The CDR3 loop reads CASSPIRQHSNYGYTF. The CDR3 nucleotides read TGTGCCAGCAGCCCCATTCGGCAGCACTCTAACTATGGCTACACCTTC.